The 17 T cell receptor beta chains listed next were all sequenced from one sample in a study of naive and memory T cell subsets. Two oligonucleotides, mixed equimolar, formed the beta constant-region primer covering TRBC1 and TRBC2. Ligated cDNA was amplified by four rounds of PCR with nested alpha and beta constant-region primers and SP2. TCRdb re-called the UMI-ligation and nested PCR reads with MiXCR, one entry per CDR3 protein. The table has some 80,000 distinct CDR3 sequences, 9% seen once. Sequenced sample: naive CD8+ T cells from blood. The receptors shown here come from a human donor in good health.

This clonotype was counted only a few times. V is TRBV4-3 and J is TRBJ1-4; maybe TRBD1 (6 bases). This CDR3 spans 17 amino acids. In germline, CDR1 is LGHNA, CDR2 YSLEER. Between the trimmed V and J ends, which lost 0 bases and 8 bases, there was a span of 19 bases. CDR3 region: CASSQDLIGGLGEKLFF. Written as DNA, the CDR3 is TGCGCCAGCAGCCAAGATTTAATCGGGGGCTTAGGCGAAAAACTGTTTTTT.

On this clonotype itself: This may be a read error: a much more frequent sequence differs by one nucleotide. The chain carries TRBV10-3 and TRBJ2-1; D is possibly TRBD2 (5 bases). The CDR3 contains 12 residues. Germline loops: CDR1 ENHRY, CDR2 SYGVKD. CDR3 in amino acids: CAISAGNNGQFF. The DNA for the CDR3 is TGTGCCATCAGTGCGGGAAACAATGGGCAGTTCTTC.

V and J are TRBV29-1 and TRBJ2-7; 7 nucleotides line up with TRBD1. Germline values: CDR1 SQVTM, CDR2 ANQGSEA. The CDR3 contains 15 residues. V trimming: 4 bases; J trimming: 1 base; junction bases outside the gene matches: 10. DNA of the CDR3: TGCAGCGTTGGAGGGGCGCGACAGGGATCCTACGAGCAGTACTTC. Amino acids: CSVGGARQGSYEQYF.

This clonotype was recorded a few times. J is TRBJ2-7 and V is TRBV15; 8 bases line up with TRBD2. Per germline, CDR1 LNHNV and CDR2 YYDKDF (reference sequence). V gave up 0 bases and J gave up 6 bases; unmatched junction bases: 1. This CDR3 has 13 residues. The CDR3 nucleotides read TGTGCCACCAGCAGAGATCGGGGGGGCGAGCAGTACTTC. It is translated as CATSRDRGGEQYF.

The table lists this clonotype with a few counts. The chain is built from TRBV12-5 and TRBJ1-1; possibly TRBD1 for D (5 bases). The CDR3 is made up of 14 amino acids. Trimming left V 4 bases short and J 6 bases short, with 15 bases between. The germline gives CDR1 LGHNT, CDR2 FRNRAP. The chain's CDR3 is CASGSMGRQSEAFF. The CDR3 DNA is TGTGCTAGTGGTTCTATGGGGAGACAGTCTGAAGCTTTCTTT.

This clonotype occurred a few times. The chain uses TRBV28 and TRBJ1-1, with TRBD1 as a possible D gene (5 bases). This CDR3 has 13 residues. CDR1 MDHEN and CDR2 SYDVKM come from the germline V gene. V was cut by 6 bases and J by 1 base, with 9 bases left in between. The CDR3 loop reads CASRVGGNTEAFF. The CDR3 coding sequence is TGTGCCAGCAGGGTCGGGGGGAACACTGAAGCTTTCTTT. Filled out from reference TRBV28 and TRBJ1-1, the complete variable domain reads DVKVTQSSRYLVKRTGEKVFLECVQDMDHENMFWYRQDPGLGLRLIYFSYDVKMKEKGDIPEGYSVSREKKERFSLILESASTNQTSMYLCASRVGGNTEAFFGQGTRLTVV.

This chain uses TRBV3-1 with TRBJ2-7; 13 bases fit TRBD2. Trimming cost V 1 base and J 5 bases; bases outside gene matches: 2. The CDR3 sequence is 15 residues long. Germline V gives CDR1 LGHDT, CDR2 YNNKEL (reference sequence). CDR3 loop: CASSQGTSGSHEQYF. CDR3 nucleotide sequence: TGTGCCAGCAGCCAAGGGACTAGCGGGAGCCACGAGCAGTACTTC.

The chain has TRBV14 and TRBJ2-3, with D possibly being TRBD1 (6 bases). CDR1 is SGHDN and CDR2 is FVKESK in the germline V gene. The CDR3 length is 18 residues. Between the trimmed V and J ends, which lost 5 bases and 0 bases, there was a span of 21 bases. The CDR3 sequence: CASSEIQGSPSSTDTQYF. CDR3 DNA: TGTGCCAGCAGCGAAATACAGGGTTCCCCCTCTAGCACAGATACGCAGTATTTT.

This clonotype was picked up a small number of times. The chain recombines TRBV2 with TRBJ1-2; 7 bases align to TRBD1. The V gene end was trimmed by 3 bases and the J gene end by 2 bases; junction bases not matched to a gene: 12. The CDR3 has 17 residues. From germline, CDR1 is SNHLY and CDR2 FYNNEI. CDR3 coding DNA: TGTGCCAGCAGTGACAGGGGGACCCTGAAGAAAAACTATGGCTACACCTTC. Translation gives CASSDRGTLKKNYGYTF.

This clonotype has just a few counts. This sequence joins TRBV10-3 and TRBJ2-7, with 9 bases fitting TRBD1. In germline, CDR1 is ENHRY, CDR2 SYGVKD. The CDR3 length is 15 residues. Germline trimming cut 4 bases from V and 6 bases from J; bases unmatched to any gene: 10. The CDR3 here is CAISGTGAGPGEQYF. The CDR3 DNA is TGTGCCATCAGTGGGACAGGGGCGGGTCCTGGCGAGCAGTACTTC.

In this sample, this clonotype turned up a few times. In DNA form, the CDR3 reads TGTGCCATCAGTGACTCCCTAGCGGGATCTGTCGATACGCAGTATTTT. As protein: CAISDSLAGSVDTQYF. The rearrangement links TRBV10-3 to TRBJ2-3, with 9 bases identical to TRBD2. The CDR3 totals 16 residues. With 3 bases clipped from V and 6 bases from J, the junction kept 10 bases outside the gene matches. The germline CDR1 and CDR2 sequences are ENHRY and SYGVKD.

This clonotype was seen only a few times. The chain is built from TRBV29-1 and TRBJ2-7, with no clear D. Trimming removed 4 bases at V and 3 bases at J, with 7 bases between. The CDR3 extends over 11 amino acids. The germline CDR1 and CDR2 sequences are SQVTM and ANQGSEA. DNA for the CDR3: TGCAGCGTTGTGGTCAACTACGAGCAGTACTTC. Translation gives CSVVVNYEQYF.

This clonotype was detected a few times. The V gene is TRBV29-1, the J gene TRBJ2-3; weak D call: TRBD1 (5 bases). The V end lost 6 bases, the J end lost 1 base, and 17 bases lay between the germline ends. Germline V CDR1 and CDR2: SQVTM, ANQGSEA. The CDR3 is 15 residues long. The CDR3 nucleotides read TGCAGCGTGAGTCAGGGCAGTATCGGCACAGATACGCAGTATTTT. The encoded protein is CSVSQGSIGTDTQYF.

The chain joins TRBV4-1 to TRBJ1-1; TRBD1 matches 7 bases. The CDR3 contains 15 residues. Germline lookup yields CDR1 MGHRA and CDR2 YSYEKL. V lost 4 bases to trimming and J lost 0 bases; unmatched junction nucleotides: 5. CDR3 DNA: TGCGCCAGCAGCCGAGGGACAGTAATGAACACTGAAGCTTTCTTT. It translates to CASSRGTVMNTEAFF.

The chain combines TRBV10-3 with TRBJ2-3, with no clear D. The CDR3 extends over 14 amino acids. Germline CDR1 and CDR2: ENHRY and SYGVKD. V lost 4 bases to trimming and J lost 5 bases, with 13 bases between them. The CDR3 sequence is CAISGLGPRDTQYF. In DNA, the CDR3 is TGTGCCATCAGTGGACTGGGTCCCAGAGATACGCAGTATTTT.

The chain is built from TRBV7-9 and TRBJ2-5, with 7 positions matching TRBD1. Germline V lookup: CDR1 SEHNR, CDR2 FQNEAQ (reference sequence). V lost 7 bases and J lost 1; bases outside the gene matches: 9. CDR3 length equals 15 residues. The DNA for the CDR3 is TGTGCCAGCACGAGAGGGGGCGACCTCCAAGAGACCCAGTACTTC. Its translation: CASTRGGDLQETQYF.

This clonotype has a handful of counts. The chain carries TRBV11-2 and TRBJ2-7; 7 positions agree with TRBD2. The V and J ends lost 4 bases and 3 bases, in that order; junction bases with no gene match: 6. Germline V lookup: CDR1 SGHAT, CDR2 FQNNGV. This CDR3 region has 14 residues. This chain's CDR3 is CASSWRGTNYEQYF. In DNA form, the CDR3 reads TGTGCCAGCAGCTGGCGCGGGACTAACTACGAGCAGTACTTC. Filled out from reference TRBV11-2 and TRBJ2-7, the complete variable domain reads EAGVAQSPRYKIIEKRQSVAFWCNPISGHATLYWYQQILGQGPKLLIQFQNNGVVDDSQLPKDRFSAERLKGVDSTLKIQPAKLEDSAVYLCASSWRGTNYEQYFGPGTRLTVT.